Below are 28 T cell receptor beta chains sequenced from a single sample in a study of cytomegalovirus exposure and HLA in healthy donors. The PCR had 60 Vbeta and 13 Jbeta primers. Only in-frame clones appear in the TCRdb table, and some are missing; sequencing was by immunoSEQ multiplex PCR. In the table there are some 80,000 clones, under 80% of which are singletons. Sequenced: PBMCs. These receptors were taken from a man younger than 35 in good health and CMV-seropositive.

The chain is built from TRBV13 and TRBJ2-7, with D unclear. V was shortened by 0 bases and J by 7 bases, with 4 bases between the two germline ends. Germline-derived CDR1 and CDR2 are PRHDT and FYEKMQ (reference sequence). CDR3 length equals 11 residues. CDR3 nucleotide sequence: TGTGCCAGCAGCTTAGGGCAGGAGCAGTACTTC. Amino acids: CASSLGQEQYF.

The chain uses TRBV28 and TRBJ2-7, with a weak D call TRBD2 (5 bases). CDR3 length: 15 amino acids. The germline V and J ends were trimmed by 8 bases and 5 bases, with 22 bases remaining between them. Germline V gene sequence: CDR1 MDHEN, CDR2 SYDVKM. CDR3 protein: CASCGIRERGNEQYF. CDR3 in DNA: TGTGCCAGCTGTGGGATCCGGGAACGTGGGAACGAGCAGTACTTC. The full variable domain, its missing parts supplied by reference TRBV28 and TRBJ2-7, is DVKVTQSSRYLVKRTGEKVFLECVQDMDHENMFWYRQDPGLGLRLIYFSYDVKMKEKGDIPEGYSVSREKKERFSLILESASTNQTSMYLCASCGIRERGNEQYFGPGTRLTVT.

The chain uses TRBV5-6 and TRBJ2-7; TRBD1 agrees at 7 bases. The CDR3 runs 13 residues. J was trimmed by 5 bases and V by 4 bases; bases with no gene match: 6. Germline CDR1 and CDR2: SGHDT and YYEEEE. DNA for the CDR3: TGTGCCAGCAGCATTGACAGGGCTAACGAGCAGTACTTC. Translating gives CASSIDRANEQYF. The complete variable domain, with remaining parts taken from reference TRBV5-6 and TRBJ2-7, reads DAGVTQSPTHLIKTRGQQVTLRCSPKSGHDTVSWYQQALGQGPQFIFQYYEEEERQRGNFPDRFSGHQFPNYSSELNVNALLLGDSALYLCASSIDRANEQYFGPGTRLTVT.

This chain joins TRBV5-1 and TRBJ2-3; D gene ambiguous. CDR1 and CDR2 from the germline V gene are SGHRS and YFSETQ. V was trimmed by 4 bases and J by 0 bases, leaving 9 bases between them. The CDR3 runs to 14 residues. For the CDR3, the DNA is TGCGCCAGCAGCCCCACTAAAAGCACAGATACGCAGTATTTT. Translating gives CASSPTKSTDTQYF.

J is TRBJ1-1 and V is TRBV29-1, with D possibly matching TRBD1 (5 bases). Per germline, CDR1 SQVTM and CDR2 ANQGSEA. The CDR3 has 14 residues. V lost 3 bases, J lost 2 bases, and 13 bases lay in between. This CDR3 is CSVERRGGNTEAFF. The DNA for the CDR3 is TGCAGCGTTGAGAGGCGGGGGGGTAACACTGAAGCTTTCTTT.

The count of this clone is one. This chain links TRBV4-2 with TRBJ2-5; 11 nucleotides match TRBD2. Germline-derived CDR1 and CDR2 are LGHNA and YNFKEQ. V trimming: 1 base; J trimming: 1 base; junction bases outside the gene matches: 2. The length of the CDR3 is 16 residues. The CDR3 spells CASSQGLAGLQETQYF. CDR3 DNA sequence: TGTGCCAGCAGCCAAGGACTAGCGGGGCTCCAAGAGACCCAGTACTTC.

A word on this clone: Other DNA sequences within the sample encode an identical CDR3. The J gene is TRBJ1-2, the V gene TRBV29-1, with 7 bases lining up with TRBD1. CDR1 is SQVTM and CDR2 is ANQGSEA in the germline V gene. V shed 1 base, J shed 8 bases, and the junction held 4 bases outside the gene matches. The CDR3 is made up of 12 amino acids. The CDR3 coding sequence is TGCAGCGTTGAAGGACAGGGCCACGGCTACACCTTC. Its translation: CSVEGQGHGYTF.

The CDR3 DNA reads TGTGCCAGCAGCTTAGCGGAGGCTCTCAATGAGCAGTTCTTC. This encodes CASSLAEALNEQFF. The rearrangement links TRBV5-4 to TRBJ2-1, with D possibly matching TRBD2 (5 bases). The CDR3 is 14 residues long. The ends were cut back, 2 bases at V and 6 bases at J, with 12 bases in the middle. Germline CDR1 SGHNT, CDR2 YYREEE (reference sequence).

This clone showed up just a few times. The chain links TRBV4-2 to TRBJ1-1, with D unclear. The CDR3 covers 13 residues. V gave up 1 base and J gave up 1 base, with 4 bases separating them. CDR1 is LGHNA, CDR2 YNFKEQ, per germline. CDR3 sequence reads: CASSQGQNTEAFF. The CDR3 region has the DNA TGTGCCAGCAGCCAAGGGCAGAACACTGAAGCTTTCTTT.

The V gene is TRBV29-1, the J gene TRBJ2-1; TRBD2 matches at 11 bases. Germline CDR1 is SQVTM and CDR2 is ANQGSEA. The CDR3 contains 13 residues. CDR3 bases: TGCAGTCATAGCGGGAGGGCCTACAATGAGCAGTTCTTC. The encoded protein is CSHSGRAYNEQFF.

This clone showed up just once. V gene TRBV14 combines with J gene TRBJ2-1; 9 bases line up with TRBD2. The CDR3 is 16 amino acids. With V trimmed by 3 bases and J by 6 bases, 9 bases remained unmatched. Germline V CDR1 and CDR2: SGHDN, FVKESK. The CDR3 region is CASSHGLAGEPNEQFF. In DNA, the CDR3 is TGTGCCAGCAGCCACGGATTAGCGGGAGAGCCCAATGAGCAGTTCTTC.

V usage is TRBV29-1 and J usage is TRBJ2-7, with a possible D match to TRBD2 (5 bases). The CDR3 is 15 amino acids. Trimming cost V 0 bases and J 3 bases, with 15 bases left between them. Germline assignment: CDR1 SQVTM and CDR2 ANQGSEA. This chain's CDR3 is CSVEDRGYLGYEQYF. The CDR3 DNA reads as TGCAGCGTTGAAGATCGGGGATACCTCGGCTACGAGCAGTACTTC.

The chain combines TRBV4-1 with TRBJ2-1, with D perhaps TRBD1 (5 bases). Germline CDR1 and CDR2: MGHRA and YSYEKL. CDR3 length equals 17 residues. V was cut by 0 bases and J by 0 bases, with 12 bases left in between. The CDR3 coding sequence is TGCGCCAGCAGCCAAGAGGACACCTCACCCTCCTACAATGAGCAGTTCTTC. As protein: CASSQEDTSPSYNEQFF.

The chain carries TRBV19 and TRBJ2-7, with D possibly matching TRBD2 (7 bases). The CDR3 covers 15 residues. Trimming took 5 bases from V and 0 from J, leaving 14 bases between them. The germline gives CDR1 LNHDA, CDR2 SQIVND (reference sequence). DNA of the CDR3: TGTGCCAGTAGTCCCTCGGGGGGCCCCTCCTACGAGCAGTACTTC. Protein product: CASSPSGGPSYEQYF.

Note on this clone: Other DNA variants within this sample encode the same CDR3. The chain employs TRBV6-4 and TRBJ2-7, with TRBD2 matching 7 bases. V lost 5 bases to trimming and J lost 3 bases; unmatched junction nucleotides: 7. This CDR3 comprises 14 residues. Germline V gene lookup returns CDR1 MRHNA and CDR2 SNTAGT. CDR3 bases: TGTGCCAGCAGTAGAGTGGCGGGGGACTACGAGCAGTACTTC. Encoded protein: CASSRVAGDYEQYF.

The chain links TRBV14 to TRBJ1-2, with D perhaps matching TRBD1 (5 bases). Trimming left V 2 bases short and J 8 bases short, with 12 bases between. Per germline, CDR1 SGHDN and CDR2 FVKESK. CDR3 length: 13 residues. CDR3 amino acids: CASSQSRVGGYTF. CDR3 coding DNA: TGTGCCAGCAGCCAAAGCAGGGTAGGGGGCTACACCTTC.

This chain connects TRBV18 to TRBJ2-5, with D possibly matching TRBD1 (6 bases). V gave up 0 bases and J gave up 4 bases, with 6 bases separating them. Germline V CDR1 and CDR2: KGHSH, LQKENI. The CDR3 length is 13 residues. DNA of the CDR3: TGTGCCAGCTCACCACCGGGGGCAGAGACCCAGTACTTC. It encodes CASSPPGAETQYF.

The gene calls are TRBV6-5 and TRBJ1-5; 9 bases line up with TRBD1. V was clipped by 5 bases and J by 10 bases; unmatched bases: 9. Germline CDR1 MNHEY, CDR2 SVGAGI. The CDR3 is 14 amino acids. The chain's CDR3 is CASSLTRQGGPQHF. The CDR3 nucleotides are TGTGCCAGCAGTCTTACGCGACAGGGGGGTCCCCAGCATTTT.

This sequence joins TRBV28 and TRBJ2-1, with 7 bases lining up with TRBD1. J lost 2 bases, V lost 7 bases, and 5 bases had no gene match. The CDR3 is 14 amino acids. The germline CDR1 and CDR2 sequences are MDHEN and SYDVKM. CDR3 nucleotide sequence: TGTGCCAGCAACGTAGGGACAGCCTACAATGAGCAGTTCTTC. It translates to CASNVGTAYNEQFF.

The CDR3 protein is CASSRLERGHEQYF. CDR3 bases: TGTGCCAGCAGCCGGCTTGAAAGGGGCCACGAGCAGTACTTC. The chain combines TRBV7-9 with TRBJ2-7, with TRBD1 as a possible D gene (5 bases). The germline gives CDR1 SEHNR, CDR2 FQNEAQ (reference sequence). Trimming shortened V by 5 bases and J by 5 bases, and 16 bases separated the two germline ends. There are 14 residues in the CDR3.

This chain joins TRBV5-1 and TRBJ1-4; weak D call: TRBD1 (5 bases). This CDR3 has 14 residues. Trimming shortened V by 2 bases and J by 8 bases, and 13 bases separated the two germline ends. CDR1 SGHRS and CDR2 YFSETQ come from the germline V gene. This CDR3 is CASSLGVGVEKLFF. The CDR3 region has the DNA TGCGCCAGCAGCTTAGGGGTAGGTGTCGAAAAACTGTTTTTT.

This chain connects TRBV5-4 to TRBJ2-5; 13 positions match TRBD2. Trimming took 0 bases from V and 1 from J; bases not matched to a gene: 3. CDR1 and CDR2 (germline): SGHNT, YYREEE (reference sequence). The CDR3 is 17 amino acids. CDR3 residues: CASSLGLAGGTQETQYF. The CDR3 nucleotides read TGTGCCAGCAGCTTGGGACTAGCGGGAGGAACCCAAGAGACCCAGTACTTC.

This clone was seen a few times. The chain recombines TRBV4-1 with TRBJ2-1; 13 positions match TRBD2. With 4 bases clipped from V and 2 bases from J, the junction kept 2 bases outside the gene matches. This CDR3 comprises 16 residues. Germline V lookup: CDR1 MGHRA, CDR2 YSYEKL. The CDR3 nucleotides read TGCGCCAGCAGCCCGACTAGCGGGAGGACCTACAATGAGCAGTTCTTC. It specifies CASSPTSGRTYNEQFF.

The chain is built from TRBV5-1 and TRBJ1-2, with 7 bases aligning to TRBD1. V shed 0 bases, J shed 7 bases, and the junction held 3 bases outside the gene matches. The germline gives CDR1 SGHRS, CDR2 YFSETQ. The CDR3 extends over 13 amino acids. CDR3 sequence reads: CASSLEGAGGYTF. CDR3 DNA sequence: TGCGCCAGCAGCTTGGAGGGGGCGGGTGGCTACACCTTC. The variable domain in full, completed from reference TRBV5-1 and TRBJ1-2, reads KAGVTQTPRYLIKTRGQQVTLSCSPISGHRSVSWYQQTPGQGLQFLFEYFSETQRNKGNFPGRFSGRQFSNSRSEMNVSTLELGDSALYLCASSLEGAGGYTFGSGTRLTVV.

The J gene is TRBJ2-3, the V gene TRBV5-1, with 9 positions matching TRBD2. Germline CDR1 SGHRS, CDR2 YFSETQ. This CDR3 has 16 residues. V lost 0 bases and J lost 2; bases outside the gene matches: 4. The chain's CDR3 is CASSLGAGGATDTQYF. DNA of the CDR3: TGCGCCAGCAGCTTGGGTGCGGGAGGGGCCACAGATACGCAGTATTTT.

This clone was counted between two and nine times. The J gene is TRBJ1-3, the V gene TRBV5-4, with TRBD1 as a possible D gene (5 bases). Germline CDR1 and CDR2: SGHNT and YYREEE (reference sequence). There are 15 residues in the CDR3. The V end was cut by 0 bases, the J end by 2 bases, with 9 bases between. The CDR3 reads CASSLESGTGNTIYF. DNA for the CDR3: TGTGCCAGCAGCTTGGAATCAGGGACTGGAAACACCATATATTTT.

The genes are TRBV7-9 and TRBJ1-2, with D hard to call. The germline CDR1 and CDR2 sequences are SEHNR and FQNEAQ (reference sequence). Trimming took off 5 bases at V and 5 bases at J, with 12 bases between the two ends. This CDR3 has 13 amino acids. For the CDR3, the DNA is TGTGCCAGCAGCCCAAATCGGTTATATGGCTACACCTTC. Protein sequence: CASSPNRLYGYTF.

This clone was seen a single time. This chain uses TRBV13 with TRBJ2-1, with 12 bases fitting TRBD2. The CDR3 sequence is 18 residues long. The V gene's germline CDR1 is PRHDT and CDR2 FYEKMQ (reference sequence). After removal of 1 base from V and 4 bases from J, the junction contained 8 bases not matched to a gene. This CDR3 reads CASSLEGLAGGSYNEQFF. The CDR3 DNA follows: TGTGCCAGCAGCTTAGAAGGTCTAGCGGGAGGGAGTTACAATGAGCAGTTCTTC. The full variable domain, rest sourced from reference TRBV13 and TRBJ2-1, is AAGVIQSPRHLIKEKRETATLKCYPIPRHDTVYWYQQGPGQDPQFLISFYEKMQSDKGSIPDRFSAQQFSDYHSELNMSSLELGDSALYFCASSLEGLAGGSYNEQFFGPGTRLTVL.